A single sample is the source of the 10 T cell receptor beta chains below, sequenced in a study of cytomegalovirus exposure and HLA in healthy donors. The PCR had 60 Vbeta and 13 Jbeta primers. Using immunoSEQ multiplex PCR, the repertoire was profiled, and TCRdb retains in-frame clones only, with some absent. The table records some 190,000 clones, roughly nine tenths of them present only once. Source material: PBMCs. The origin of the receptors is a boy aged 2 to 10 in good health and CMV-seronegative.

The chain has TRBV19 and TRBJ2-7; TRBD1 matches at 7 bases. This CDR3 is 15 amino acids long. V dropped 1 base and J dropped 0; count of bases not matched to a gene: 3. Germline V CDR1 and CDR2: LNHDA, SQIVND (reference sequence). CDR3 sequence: CASSIVQGNSYEQYF. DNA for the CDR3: TGTGCCAGTAGTATAGTACAGGGGAACTCCTACGAGCAGTACTTC.

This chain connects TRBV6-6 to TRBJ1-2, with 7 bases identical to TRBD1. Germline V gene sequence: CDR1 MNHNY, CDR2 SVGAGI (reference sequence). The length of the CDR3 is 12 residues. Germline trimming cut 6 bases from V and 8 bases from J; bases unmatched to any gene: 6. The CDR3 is CASSRGSGGYTF. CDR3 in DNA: TGTGCCAGCAGCAGGGGGTCGGGCGGCTACACCTTC.

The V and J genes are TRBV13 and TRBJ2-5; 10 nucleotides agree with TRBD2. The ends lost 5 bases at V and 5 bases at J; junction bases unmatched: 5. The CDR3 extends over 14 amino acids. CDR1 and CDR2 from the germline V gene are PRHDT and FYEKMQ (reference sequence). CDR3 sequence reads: CASSAGLAAETQYF. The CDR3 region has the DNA TGTGCCAGCAGCGCCGGACTAGCGGCGGAGACCCAGTACTTC.

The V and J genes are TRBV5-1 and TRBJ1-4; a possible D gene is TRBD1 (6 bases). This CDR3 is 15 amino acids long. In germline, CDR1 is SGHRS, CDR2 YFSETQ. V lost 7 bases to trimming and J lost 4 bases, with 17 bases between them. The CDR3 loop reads CASRINRANNEKLFF. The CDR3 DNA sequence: TGCGCCAGCCGGATTAACAGGGCAAATAATGAAAAACTGTTTTTT.

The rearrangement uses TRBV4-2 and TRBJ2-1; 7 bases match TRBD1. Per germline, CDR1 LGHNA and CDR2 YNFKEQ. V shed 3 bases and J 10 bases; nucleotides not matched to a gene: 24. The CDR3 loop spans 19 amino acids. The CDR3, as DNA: TGTGCCAGCAGCCACCCTAATTCCGGGACAGCGTTTATCACAGGGGAGCAGTTCTTC. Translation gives CASSHPNSGTAFITGEQFF.

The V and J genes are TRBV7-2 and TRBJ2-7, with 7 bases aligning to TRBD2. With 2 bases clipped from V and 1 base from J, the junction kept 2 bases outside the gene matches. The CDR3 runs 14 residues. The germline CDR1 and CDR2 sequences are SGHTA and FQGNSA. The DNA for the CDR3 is TGTGCCAGCAGCTTACGGGGGGATTCCTACGAGCAGTACTTC. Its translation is CASSLRGDSYEQYF.

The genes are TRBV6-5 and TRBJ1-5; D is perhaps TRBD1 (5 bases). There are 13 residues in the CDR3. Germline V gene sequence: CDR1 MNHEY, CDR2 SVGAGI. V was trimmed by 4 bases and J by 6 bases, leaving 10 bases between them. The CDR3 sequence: CASSSTVSQPQHF. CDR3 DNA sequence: TGTGCCAGCAGTTCGACAGTCAGTCAGCCCCAGCATTTT.

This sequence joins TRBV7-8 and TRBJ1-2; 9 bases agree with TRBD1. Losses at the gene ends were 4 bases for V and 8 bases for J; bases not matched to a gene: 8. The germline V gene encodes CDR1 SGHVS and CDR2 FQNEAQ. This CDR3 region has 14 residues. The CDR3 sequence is CASSSVRTGDGYTF. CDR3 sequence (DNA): TGTGCCAGCAGCTCAGTCAGGACAGGGGACGGCTACACCTTC. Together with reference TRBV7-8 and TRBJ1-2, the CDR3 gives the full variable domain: GAGVSQSPRYKVAKRGQDVALRCDPISGHVSLFWYQQALGQGPEFLTYFQNEAQLDKSGLPSDRFFAERPEGSVSTLKIQRTQQEDSAVYLCASSSVRTGDGYTFGSGTRLTVV.

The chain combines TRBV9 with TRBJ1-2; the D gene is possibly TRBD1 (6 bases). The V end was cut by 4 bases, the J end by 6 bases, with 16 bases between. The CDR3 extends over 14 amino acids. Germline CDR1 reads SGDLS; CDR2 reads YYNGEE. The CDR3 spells CASSSRQEPDGYTF. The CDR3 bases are TGTGCCAGCAGCTCACGACAGGAGCCGGATGGCTACACCTTC.

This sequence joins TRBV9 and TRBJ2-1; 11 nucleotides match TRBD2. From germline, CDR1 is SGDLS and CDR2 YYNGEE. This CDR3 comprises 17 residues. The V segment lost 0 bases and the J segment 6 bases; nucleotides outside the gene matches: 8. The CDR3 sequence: CASSVALAGGFSNEQFF. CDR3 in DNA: TGTGCCAGCAGCGTAGCCCTAGCGGGGGGCTTTTCCAATGAGCAGTTCTTC.